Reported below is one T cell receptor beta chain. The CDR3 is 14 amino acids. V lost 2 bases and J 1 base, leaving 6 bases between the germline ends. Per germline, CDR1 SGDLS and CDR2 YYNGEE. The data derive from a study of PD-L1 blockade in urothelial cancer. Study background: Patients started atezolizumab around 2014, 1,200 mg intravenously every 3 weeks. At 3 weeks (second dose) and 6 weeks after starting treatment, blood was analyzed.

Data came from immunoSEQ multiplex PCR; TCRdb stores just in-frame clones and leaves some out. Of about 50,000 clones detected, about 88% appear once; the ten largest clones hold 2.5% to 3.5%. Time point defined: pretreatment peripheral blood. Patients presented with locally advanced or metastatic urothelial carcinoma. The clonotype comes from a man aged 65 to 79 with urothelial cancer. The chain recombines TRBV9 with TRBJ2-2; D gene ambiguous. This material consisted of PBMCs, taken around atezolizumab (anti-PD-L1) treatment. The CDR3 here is CASSVPRNTGELFF. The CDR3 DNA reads TGTGCCAGCAGCGTCCCGAGGAACACCGGGGAGCTGTTTTTT.